This TCR beta chain was captured by sequencing in a study of shared clonotypes between healthy human individuals. General observations from the study: The study sampled only blood, and tissue repertoires likely differ.

Only in-frame clones appear in the TCRdb table, and some are missing; sequencing was by immunoSEQ multiplex PCR. The table has around 1.6 million clones, approximately 98% seen once; the top ten hold 0.4% to 0.55%. With regard to this clone: The antigen is undetermined.

This TCR was sampled from a man aged 25 to 40 in good health. Sample: naive CD4+ T cells sorted from blood. Indicated subset: CD45RA+ positively selected.

In DNA, the CDR3 is TGCGCCAGCAGAAAGCTAGCGGGAGCGGGGGAGCAGTACTTC. Its translation: CASRKLAGAGEQYF. V gene TRBV5-1 combines with J gene TRBJ2-7; 10 bases fit TRBD2. The CDR3 loop spans 14 amino acids. Germline V CDR1 and CDR2: SGHRS, YFSETQ. V lost 5 bases and J lost 7; bases outside the gene matches: 9. Using reference TRBV5-1 and TRBJ2-7 for the parts outside the CDR3, the full variable domain is KAGVTQTPRYLIKTRGQQVTLSCSPISGHRSVSWYQQTPGQGLQFLFEYFSETQRNKGNFPGRFSGRQFSNSRSEMNVSTLELGDSALYLCASRKLAGAGEQYFGPGTRLTVT.